This is a list of T cell receptor beta chains from one sample in a study of blood T cell repertoires in COVID-19. Measured with immunoSEQ multiplex PCR; TCRdb has only the in-frame clones, and not every one. The sample records 250,000 to 300,000 clones, approximately 90% being singletons. Source material: PBMCs or T cells enriched from blood (not recorded which). All receptors come from a woman aged 35 to 49 with acute COVID-19. Both conserved end residues are part of each CDR3. D genes are given only for firm matches.

TRBJ2-1,TRBD1,TRBV6-5,CASSYYGTGVGEQFF
TRBJ2-5,TRBD1,TRBV6-2/TRBV6-3,CASSRDRKETQYF
TRBJ1-1,.,TRBV27,CASRGGGQTEAFF
TRBJ2-2,TRBD2,TRBV7-2,CASSLRLAITGELFF
TRBJ2-1,.,TRBV24-1,CATSERQFGEQFF
TRBJ1-1,.,TRBV6-5,CASSYGQFTNEAFF
TRBJ2-2,TRBD2,TRBV28,CASSPGGDGGGELFF
TRBJ2-1,TRBD1,TRBV7-2,CASSLGGTGWNEQFF
TRBJ1-2,TRBD1,TRBV19,CASTGGYGYTF
TRBJ2-7,.,TRBV4-3,CASSQDRRQGKVGQYF
TRBJ1-1,TRBD1,TRBV7-2,CASSLNRGTEAFF
TRBJ2-6,.,TRBV18,CASSPSTSGANVLTF
TRBJ1-1,.,TRBV11-2,CASSLLGQNTEAFF
TRBJ1-5,TRBD1,TRBV19,CASSSRGRTSDSNQPQHF
TRBJ2-7,.,TRBV28,CASSDSIAPYEQYF
TRBJ2-3,.,TRBV6-5,CASSPSTDTQYF
TRBJ1-4,TRBD1,TRBV5-4,CASSSFGTGGKLFF